This T cell receptor (beta chain) was profiled in a study of PD-L1 blockade in urothelial cancer. Turning to the study itself: Patients initiated atezolizumab at some point between 2013 and 2015 at 1,200 mg intravenously every 3 weeks. Patients had undergone 0 to 3 prior chemotherapy regimens.

A spike-in of synthetic TCR analog templates was added to each PCR. Data came from immunoSEQ multiplex PCR; TCRdb stores just in-frame clones and leaves some out. The sample contains about 120,000 clones, 80% to 90% of which appear only once. Time point here: peripheral blood 6 weeks after treatment start. Sample contribution per patient ranged from 1 to 8, covering pretreatment and on-treatment. CDR1 SGHTA and CDR2 FQGNSA come from the germline V gene. V lost 5 bases and J 4 bases, leaving 6 bases between the germline ends. The CDR3 runs to 12 residues. The origin of this receptor is a man aged 55 to 70 with urothelial cancer. The V call is TRBV7-2, the J call TRBJ2-1; D remains unclear. The sequenced sample was PBMCs, obtained around atezolizumab (anti-PD-L1) treatment. CDR3 sequence (DNA): TGTGCCAGCAGCGGCGGTTACAATGAGCAGTTCTTC. Translating gives CASSGGYNEQFF.